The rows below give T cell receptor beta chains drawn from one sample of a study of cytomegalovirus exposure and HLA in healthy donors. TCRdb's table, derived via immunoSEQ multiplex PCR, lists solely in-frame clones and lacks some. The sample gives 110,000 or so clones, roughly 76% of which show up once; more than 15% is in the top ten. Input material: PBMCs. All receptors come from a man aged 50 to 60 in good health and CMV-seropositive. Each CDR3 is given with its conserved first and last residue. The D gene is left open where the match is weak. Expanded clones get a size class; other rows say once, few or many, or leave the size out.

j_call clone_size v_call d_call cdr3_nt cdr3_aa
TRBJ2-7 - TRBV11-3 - TGTGCCAGCAGCTTGGCAGGCTACGAGCAGTACTTC CASSLAGYEQYF
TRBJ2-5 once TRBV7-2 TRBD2 TGTGCCAGCAGCTTAGAGTTTAGCGGGGGGGCCATGGAGACCCAGTACTTC CASSLEFSGGAMETQYF
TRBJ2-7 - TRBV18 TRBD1 TGTGCCAGCTCACCATTGGGACAGGGCTCCTACGAGCAGTACTTC CASSPLGQGSYEQYF
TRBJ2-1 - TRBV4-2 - TGTGCCAGCAGCCAAGATACGGCTAGCTCCGCCTACAATGAGCAGTTCTTC CASSQDTASSAYNEQFF
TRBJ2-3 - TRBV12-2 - TGTGCAAGTCGCTTAGGCGGGTCTAGCGCGACAGATACGCAGTATTTT CASRLGGSSATDTQYF
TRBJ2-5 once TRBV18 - TGTGCCAGCTCACCCTACGCCGGAGAGACCCAGTACTTC CASSPYAGETQYF
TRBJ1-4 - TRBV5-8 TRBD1 TGTGCCAGCAGCATGACAGGGGGCCCTGAAAAACTGTTTTTT CASSMTGGPEKLFF
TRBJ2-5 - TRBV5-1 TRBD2 TGCGCCAGCAGCTCCCTCGCTAGCGGGTTCCAAGAGACCCAGTACTTC CASSSLASGFQETQYF
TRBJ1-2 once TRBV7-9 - TGTGCCAGCAGCTCGTTTCAAAGGGTAGGGGAATACTATGGCTACACCTTC CASSSFQRVGEYYGYTF
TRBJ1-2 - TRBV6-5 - TGTGCCAGCAGTGTTCAGGGCACGGATGGCTACACCTTC CASSVQGTDGYTF
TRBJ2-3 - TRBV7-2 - TGTGCCAGCAGCCCCCCGGGCCTAGCGTCAGCAGATACGCAGTATTTT CASSPPGLASADTQYF
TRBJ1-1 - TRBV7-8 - TGTGCCAGCAGCTTAGAGGGAGGTCGGCCTGAAGCTTTCTTT CASSLEGGRPEAFF
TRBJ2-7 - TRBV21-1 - TGTGCCAGCAGCCCCCGAAATAGCGGGGGGCGCGGCTACGAGCAGTACTTC CASSPRNSGGRGYEQYF
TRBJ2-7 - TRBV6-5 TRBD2 TGTGCCAGCAGATTACTAGCGGGAGAGTCCTACGAGCAGTACTTC CASRLLAGESYEQYF
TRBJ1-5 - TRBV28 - TGTGCCAGCAGCTTAGATCGGGAACCTCAAAGCAATCAGCCCCAGCATTTT CASSLDREPQSNQPQHF
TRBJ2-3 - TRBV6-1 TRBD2 TGTGCCAGCAGTGGTTGGGACTACCTCCACGGCACAGATACGCAGTATTTT CASSGWDYLHGTDTQYF
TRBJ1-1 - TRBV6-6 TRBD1 TGTGCCAGCAGTCCCGTGCGCGACAGGGGGAACACTGAAGCTTTCTTT CASSPVRDRGNTEAFF
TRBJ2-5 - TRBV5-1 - TGCGCCAGCAGCAGAGCGGGCCAAGAGACCCAGTACTTC CASSRAGQETQYF
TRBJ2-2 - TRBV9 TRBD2 TGTGCCAGCAGCGCCACGGGCGGGGGGGCCGCCACCGGGGAGCTGTTTTTT CASSATGGGAATGELFF
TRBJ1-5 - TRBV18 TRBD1 TGTGCCAGCTCACCGACAGGGGGGGGCAATCAGCCCCAGCATTTT CASSPTGGGNQPQHF
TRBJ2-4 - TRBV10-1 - TGCGCCAGCAGTGAGAGTCGCGGGGAAAGTCTTCAGTACTTC CASSESRGESLQYF
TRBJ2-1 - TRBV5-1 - TGCGCCAGCAGCTTGCGGGGCTCCTACAATGAGCAGTTCTTC CASSLRGSYNEQFF
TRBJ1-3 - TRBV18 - TGTGCCAGCCCACCCCAGGGATCTGGAAACACCATATATTTT CASPPQGSGNTIYF
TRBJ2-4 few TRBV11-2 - TGTGCCAGCGGGGGGAGGCGGGGTCCAACCAAAAACATTCAGTACTTC CASGGRRGPTKNIQYF
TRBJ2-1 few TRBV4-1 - TGCGCCAGCAGCCAAGTAGGGGTCCAACAGGGCGGCAATGAGCAGTTCTTC CASSQVGVQQGGNEQFF
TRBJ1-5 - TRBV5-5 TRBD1 TGTGCCAGCAGCTTGAACCCGGGACAGGTCAATAGCAATCAGCCCCAGCATTTT CASSLNPGQVNSNQPQHF
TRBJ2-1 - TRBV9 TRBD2 TGTGCCAGCAGCGTAGCTGGCGGGAGCTCCTACAATGAGCAGTTCTTC CASSVAGGSSYNEQFF
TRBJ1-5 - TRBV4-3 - TGCGCCAGCAGCCAAGATGGGGGGTTAAGCAATCAGCCCCAGCATTTT CASSQDGGLSNQPQHF
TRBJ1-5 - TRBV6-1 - TGTGCCAGCAGATCAGACGTAGTGGCGGATCAGCCCCAGCATTTT CASRSDVVADQPQHF
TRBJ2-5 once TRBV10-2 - TGCGCCAGCAGTGACCGACTAGTGGAGACCCAGTACTTC CASSDRLVETQYF
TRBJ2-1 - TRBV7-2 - TGTGCCAGCAGCTTATCGTCCAGGGGTTACAATGAGCAGTTCTTC CASSLSSRGYNEQFF
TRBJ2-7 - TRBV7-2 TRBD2 TGTGCCAGTAGCGGGGACTACTCGACCTACGAGCAGTACTTC CASSGDYSTYEQYF
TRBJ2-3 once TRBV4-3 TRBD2 TGCGCCAGCAGCCAAGATCTCACGGGGGGGCCGAGCACAGATACGCAGTATTTT CASSQDLTGGPSTDTQYF
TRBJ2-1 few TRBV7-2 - TGTGCCAGCAGCTTACAAGAAAGGGGTGAGCAGTTCTTC CASSLQERGEQFF
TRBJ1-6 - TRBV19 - TGTGCCAGTAGTATTGTAGAACGGGATTCACCCCTCCACTTT CASSIVERDSPLHF
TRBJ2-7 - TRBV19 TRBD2 TGTGCCAGCCGGAGCGGGAGCCGCAACTCCTACGAGCAGTACTTC CASRSGSRNSYEQYF
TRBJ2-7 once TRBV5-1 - TGCGCCAGCAGCTATTCCAGATCCTACGAGCAGTACTTC CASSYSRSYEQYF
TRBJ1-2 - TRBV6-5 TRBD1 TGTGCCAGCAGTTACTCCGGGACAGGGCGTTATGGCTACACCTTC CASSYSGTGRYGYTF
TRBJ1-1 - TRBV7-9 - TGTGCCAGCAGCTTAGGGGGGGTGAACACTGAAGCTTTCTTT CASSLGGVNTEAFF
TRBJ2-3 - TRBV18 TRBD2 TGTGCCAGCTCACCCCGCGGGACTAGCGGGAGGGATACGCAGTATTTT CASSPRGTSGRDTQYF
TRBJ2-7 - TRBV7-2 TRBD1 TGTGCCAGCAGCTTAAACAGGGGGGACGAGCAGTACTTC CASSLNRGDEQYF
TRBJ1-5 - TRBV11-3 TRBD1 TGTGCCAGCAGCTTACAGGGGGCTGGAAGCAATCAGCCCCAGCATTTT CASSLQGAGSNQPQHF
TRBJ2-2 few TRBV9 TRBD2 TGTGCCAGCAGCCCTAGACGGGGGGCCGGGGAGCTGTTTTTT CASSPRRGAGELFF
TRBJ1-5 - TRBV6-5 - TGTGCCAGCACAAGAACCGGGGGGGAGCCCCAGCATTTT CASTRTGGEPQHF
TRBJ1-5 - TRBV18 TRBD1 TGTGCCAGCTCAACAACAGGGGGCGGTCAGCCCCAGCATTTT CASSTTGGGQPQHF
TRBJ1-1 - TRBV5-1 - TGCGCCAGCAGCGGGGGGGGAACAGCCAGTGAAGCTTTCTTT CASSGGGTASEAFF
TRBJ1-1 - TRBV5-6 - TGTGCCAGCACTGCGACAGACGTATACACTGAAGCTTTCTTT CASTATDVYTEAFF
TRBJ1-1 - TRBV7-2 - TGTGCCAGCAGAGGGGGTTTTGGCACTGAAGCTTTCTTT CASRGGFGTEAFF
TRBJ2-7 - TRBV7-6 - TGTGCCAGCAGCTCTACAGCTTATGGCTCGGAGGGCCTGTCCCACGAGCAGTACTTC CASSSTAYGSEGLSHEQYF
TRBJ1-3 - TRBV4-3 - TGCGCCAGCAGCCAAGGCGGAATGGTCCACTCTGGAAACACCATATATTTT CASSQGGMVHSGNTIYF
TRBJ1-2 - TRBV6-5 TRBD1 TGTGCCAGCAGTTACTCGAATCAGGGGGCAATTGGCTACACCTTC CASSYSNQGAIGYTF
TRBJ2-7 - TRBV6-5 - TGTGCCAGCAGTTACGACAGCTCCTACGAGCAGTACTTC CASSYDSSYEQYF
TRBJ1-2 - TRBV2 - TGTGCCAGCAGTGAAGGGTTAGGGGTTGTCGGCTATGGCTACACCTTC CASSEGLGVVGYGYTF
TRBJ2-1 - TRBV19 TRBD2 TGTGCCAGTATGGGACTAGCGGGAGGGCATGAGCAGTTCTTC CASMGLAGGHEQFF
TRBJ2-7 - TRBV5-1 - TGCGCCAGCAGGGAGGAGGCCAGGGGAAGCTCCTACGAGCAGTACTTC CASREEARGSSYEQYF
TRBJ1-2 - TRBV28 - TGTGCCAGCAGCCGTCAGGGTAACTATGGCTACACCTTC CASSRQGNYGYTF
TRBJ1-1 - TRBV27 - TGTGCCAGCAGCCCTACAGGGATCGACACTGAAGCTTTCTTT CASSPTGIDTEAFF
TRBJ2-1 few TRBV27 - TGTGCCAGCAGTTTAGACCCCTCCGGACTATTCTACAATGAGCAGTTCTTC CASSLDPSGLFYNEQFF